The text below deals with one T cell receptor (beta chain). The data belong to a study of control samples from healthy donors and cancer patients. The method was immunoSEQ multiplex PCR; TCRdb's version includes in-frame clones alone and lacks a portion of them. The sample includes approximately 150,000 clones, 90% to 95% of them seen just once. The origin of this receptor is a woman aged 18 to 35 in good health. The sequenced material came from blood.

The CDR3 DNA sequence: TGTGCCAGCAGCCAAGATCTAGACGCGCACTCTGGAAACACCATATATTTT. Amino acids: CASSQDLDAHSGNTIYF. V is TRBV3-1 (or the pseudogene TRBV3-2) and J is TRBJ1-3; D ambiguous. The V and J ends lost 0 bases and 0 bases respectively, with 12 bases between them. This CDR3 comprises 17 residues. CDR1 is LGHDT and CDR2 is YNNKEL in the germline V gene (reference sequence).